The 10 T cell receptor beta chains given below trace back to one sample, sequenced in a study of T-cell memory formation after mild COVID-19. A single record per CDR3 protein comes from TCRdb applying MiXCR to the 5' RACE reads. The repertoire has about 320,000 distinct CDR3 sequences, 13% to 15% of them found once; the top ten carry over 20%. Sequences were obtained from PBMCs or a T cell subset sorted from them (not recorded which). The origin of the receptors is a man aged 18 to 30 who had mild COVID-19 (a few samples of this study predate the infection). Cell type and time point are not known.

This chain links TRBV7-2 with TRBJ2-3; D is possibly TRBD2 (6 bases). Germline lookup yields CDR1 SGHTA and CDR2 FQGNSA. The CDR3 has 14 amino acids. V lost 1 base, J lost 4 bases, and 9 bases lay in between. The CDR3 reads CASSLVRDSDTQYF. CDR3 DNA: TGTGCCAGCAGCTTAGTCCGGGACTCAGATACGCAGTATTTT.

This clonotype was picked up a small number of times. This chain links TRBV3-1 with TRBJ1-6; no definite D call. Germline values: CDR1 LGHDT, CDR2 YNNKEL (reference sequence). Trimming took off 1 base at V and 4 bases at J, with 5 bases between the two ends. This CDR3 is built from 14 residues. The CDR3 bases are TGTGCCAGCAGCCAAGTTGGATATAATTCACCCCTCCACTTT. This codes for CASSQVGYNSPLHF.

Only a few counts were recorded for this clonotype. The V and J genes are TRBV6-6 and TRBJ2-5; D is unclear. CDR1 is MNHNY and CDR2 is SVGAGI in the germline V gene (reference sequence). The CDR3 contains 13 residues. V gave up 3 bases and J gave up 3 bases, with 8 bases separating them. DNA of the CDR3: TGTGCCAGCAGTTATGGCCGGGAAGAGACCCAGTACTTC. The encoded protein is CASSYGREETQYF.

This clonotype was observed a handful of times. CDR3 amino acids: CASSKGTYEQYF. Here the CDR3 DNA reads TGTGCCAGCAGCAAAGGGACATACGAGCAGTACTTC. The chain couples TRBV21-1 to TRBJ2-7; no DNA check was done on the table's D call, TRBD1. TRBV21-1 is assigned pseudogene status. The CDR3 sequence is 12 residues long.

This clonotype came up a few times. V gene TRBV4-3 combines with J gene TRBJ2-1; D could derive from TRBD1 or TRBD2 (5 bases each). CDR1 is LGHNA, CDR2 YSLEER, per germline. Trimming took off 0 bases at V and 7 bases at J, with 16 bases between the two ends. CDR3 size: 16 residues. The CDR3 sequence: CASSQDPRDPQNEQFF. The CDR3 DNA reads TGCGCCAGCAGCCAAGATCCTCGGGACCCCCAAAATGAGCAGTTCTTC.

The chain couples TRBV5-5 to TRBJ2-3; D is perhaps TRBD2 (6 bases). Germline-derived CDR1 and CDR2 are SGHKS and YYEKEE (reference sequence). This CDR3 is 16 amino acids long. V was shortened by 0 bases and J by 4 bases, with 15 bases between the two germline ends. The CDR3 region is CASSLEGLPAADTQYF. The CDR3, as DNA: TGTGCCAGCAGCTTGGAGGGACTTCCGGCCGCAGATACGCAGTATTTT.

The chain combines TRBV3-1 with TRBJ2-5; D not resolved. V gave up 4 bases and J gave up 7 bases, with 7 bases separating them. Germline V gene lookup returns CDR1 LGHDT and CDR2 YNNKEL (reference sequence). CDR3 size: 11 residues. CDR3 in DNA: TGTGCCAGCAGCCGTAGTGGGACCCAGTACTTC. Encoded protein: CASSRSGTQYF.

This clonotype was counted between two and nine times. This sequence joins TRBV29-1 and TRBJ2-7; 8 bases align to TRBD1. This CDR3 comprises 14 residues. Trimming took 1 base from V and 2 from J; bases not matched to a gene: 4. The germline CDR1 and CDR2 sequences are SQVTM and ANQGSEA. Here the CDR3 DNA reads TGCAGCGTTGAAGCGGACAGGGATACCTACGAGCAGTACTTC. This encodes CSVEADRDTYEQYF.

This clonotype was counted only a few times. The genes are TRBV6-5 and TRBJ1-1; D is undetermined. Germline V gives CDR1 MNHEY, CDR2 SVGAGI. V lost 0 bases, J lost 4 bases, and 12 bases lay in between. The CDR3 length is 15 residues. The CDR3 loop reads CASSYSAGVFTEAFF. CDR3 coding DNA: TGTGCCAGCAGTTACTCTGCAGGCGTGTTCACTGAAGCTTTCTTT.

The V gene is TRBV7-3, the J gene TRBJ1-1, with D maybe TRBD1 (5 bases). Trimming shortened V by 5 bases and J by 0 bases, and 13 bases separated the two germline ends. Germline CDR1 SGHTA, CDR2 FQGTGA. The CDR3 length is 15 residues. This CDR3 is CASSLTGTMNTEAFF. The CDR3 coding sequence is TGTGCCAGCAGCCTTACAGGCACCATGAACACTGAAGCTTTCTTT.